These T cell receptor beta chains were read from a single sample in a study of T cell responses to AZD1222 COVID-19 vaccine. Assay used: immunoSEQ multiplex PCR; TCRdb lists only in-frame clones, some missing. The table lists tens of thousands of clones, roughly nine tenths of them singletons. The sequencing used peripheral blood, collected on day 0 of AZD1222 vaccination. The receptors were sampled from an adult in good health. Each CDR3 is given with its conserved first and last residue. A D gene is named only where the DNA matches it firmly. Some rows mark clone size as missing; the rest say once, few, many or name a class of expanded clone.

CDR3 length	V gene	J gene	D gene	clone size	CDR3 DNA	CDR3 protein
12	TRBV29-1	TRBJ2-5	TRBD2	NA	TGCAGCCAACTAGCGGGACAAGAGACCCAGTACTTC	CSQLAGQETQYF
15	TRBV28	TRBJ2-7	TRBD2	NA	TGTGCCAGCAAAGAGACTAGCGGGAGCTCATACGAGCAGTACTTC	CASKETSGSSYEQYF
12	TRBV5-1	TRBJ1-1	NA	NA	TGCGCCAGCAGCTTGGAAGGGCTTGAAGCTTTCTTT	CASSLEGLEAFF
15	TRBV3-1/TRBV3-2	TRBJ1-1	NA	NA	TGTGCCAGCAGCCAAGAGACCGGGAAGTTCGCTGAAGCTTTCTTT	CASSQETGKFAEAFF
17	TRBV9	TRBJ2-1	NA	NA	TGTGCCAGCAGCGCCACAGGTTCTCGGGGGCATCAGGATGAGCAGTTCTTC	CASSATGSRGHQDEQFF
15	TRBV29-1	TRBJ2-1	NA	NA	TGCAGCGTTGAAGAACTACCACCCTTCGATGGGGAGCAGTTCTTC	CSVEELPPFDGEQFF
13	TRBV10-1	TRBJ1-3	NA	NA	TGCGCCAGCAGTGAGGCCGCTGGAAACACCATATATTTT	CASSEAAGNTIYF
14	TRBV14	TRBJ2-2	NA	NA	TGTGCCAGCAGCCAGCCCGAGAACACCGGGGAGCTGTTTTTT	CASSQPENTGELFF
17	TRBV27	TRBJ1-3	NA	NA	TGTGCCAGCAGTTTATCGTCCAGGACCTTCGTTGGAAACACCATATATTTT	CASSLSSRTFVGNTIYF
13	TRBV12-3/TRBV12-4	TRBJ1-1	NA	NA	TGTGCCAGCCGCTTCCAGGAGAACACTGAAGCTTTCTTT	CASRFQENTEAFF
16	TRBV24-1	TRBJ2-2	NA	once	TGTGCCACCAGTGATTGGAGCCCCGGCCACACCGGGGAGCTGTTTTTT	CATSDWSPGHTGELFF
11	TRBV6-5	TRBJ1-4	NA	NA	TGTGCCAGCAGTTCCGGGGGAAAACTGTTTTTT	CASSSGGKLFF
17	TRBV10-3	TRBJ1-5	NA	NA	TGTGCCATCAGCGATGGGCCGATGGGGGATAGCAATCAGCCCCAGCATTTT	CAISDGPMGDSNQPQHF
16	TRBV4-3	TRBJ2-1	TRBD2	NA	TGCGCCAGCAGCCAAGAAGGCCTAGCGGGTTACAATGAGCAGTTCTTC	CASSQEGLAGYNEQFF
11	TRBV20-1	TRBJ1-2	NA	NA	TGCAGTGGTTCGTCTAACTATGGCTACACCTTC	CSGSSNYGYTF
16	TRBV19	TRBJ2-3	TRBD1	NA	TGTGCCAGTAGTATAGGACAGGGGCGCCGAACAGATACGCAGTATTTT	CASSIGQGRRTDTQYF
16	TRBV28	TRBJ1-2	TRBD1	few	TGTGCCAGCAGTTCTCGGACAGGGGTAGACTCTTATGGCTACACCTTC	CASSSRTGVDSYGYTF